This is a list of T cell receptor beta chains from one sample in a study of blood T cell repertoires in COVID-19. Generated by immunoSEQ multiplex PCR, the TCRdb table keeps only in-frame clones and is missing some. The sample records around 220,000 clones, approximately 90% being singletons. Specimen: PBMCs or T cells enriched from blood (not recorded which). These receptors were taken from a woman in her 30s with acute COVID-19. Both conserved end residues are part of each CDR3. Each record gives: D gene, clone size, V gene, J gene, CDR3 protein, CDR3 DNA. A D gene is named only where the DNA matches it firmly. Clone sizes are given selectively: once, few, many, or a class where the clone is expanded.

D: TRBD2; size: .; V: TRBV5-5; J: TRBJ2-7; CDR3: CASSLGLAGAYEQYF; DNA: TGTGCCAGCAGCTTGGGTCTAGCGGGAGCCTACGAGCAGTACTTC
D: TRBD2; size: .; V: TRBV29-1; J: TRBJ2-1; CDR3: CSPILFPGLAGGNEQFF; DNA: TGCAGCCCCATTTTATTTCCTGGGCTAGCGGGGGGCAATGAGCAGTTCTTC
D: .; size: .; V: TRBV2; J: TRBJ1-1; CDR3: CASRRASAMNTEAFF; DNA: TGTGCTAGCAGGAGGGCGTCAGCCATGAACACTGAAGCTTTCTTT
D: TRBD1; size: .; V: TRBV5-4; J: TRBJ1-2; CDR3: CASSSDRGRNYGYTF; DNA: TGTGCCAGCAGCTCCGACAGGGGGAGGAACTATGGCTACACCTTC
D: TRBD1; size: .; V: TRBV25-1; J: TRBJ1-6; CDR3: CASRGTGSSSYNSPLHF; DNA: TGTGCCAGCAGAGGGACAGGGAGCAGCTCCTATAATTCACCCCTCCACTTT
D: .; size: .; V: TRBV12-3/TRBV12-4; J: TRBJ2-7; CDR3: CASSLSVSYEQYF; DNA: TGTGCCAGCAGTTTGTCCGTATCCTACGAGCAGTACTTC
D: .; size: .; V: TRBV29-1; J: TRBJ1-1; CDR3: CSVESSGRSRPTEAFF; DNA: TGCAGCGTTGAGAGCTCAGGGAGGTCCCGACCCACTGAAGCTTTCTTT
D: TRBD1; size: .; V: TRBV23-1; J: TRBJ1-5; CDR3: CASTIVRGQGDNQPQHF; DNA: TGCGCCAGCACTATCGTTAGGGGACAGGGGGACAATCAGCCCCAGCATTTT
D: TRBD2; size: once; V: TRBV2; J: TRBJ2-7; CDR3: CAGGTSGGSYEQYF; DNA: TGTGCCGGAGGAACTAGCGGGGGCTCCTACGAGCAGTACTTC
D: .; size: .; V: TRBV6-1; J: TRBJ1-1; CDR3: CASSEDGRVAFF; DNA: TGTGCCAGCAGTGAAGACGGCAGGGTCGCTTTCTTT
D: TRBD2; size: .; V: TRBV19; J: TRBJ2-1; CDR3: CASRSPGLAGLNEQFF; DNA: TGTGCCAGTAGGAGTCCGGGACTAGCGGGGTTAAATGAGCAGTTCTTC
D: TRBD1; size: .; V: TRBV7-9; J: TRBJ1-1; CDR3: CASSPRQGTEAFF; DNA: TGTGCCAGCAGCCCACGACAGGGCACTGAAGCTTTCTTT
D: TRBD1; size: .; V: TRBV28; J: TRBJ2-1; CDR3: CASRTRDRGRGNSYNEQFF; DNA: TGTGCCAGCAGAACACGGGACAGGGGGCGAGGAAACTCCTACAATGAGCAGTTCTTC
D: .; size: few; V: TRBV4-2; J: TRBJ1-3; CDR3: CASSQVTGAGNTIYF; DNA: TGTGCCAGCAGCCAAGTGACAGGCGCTGGAAACACCATATATTTT
D: .; size: .; V: TRBV4-1; J: TRBJ2-5; CDR3: CASSQDFPGGGETQYF; DNA: TGCGCCAGCAGCCAAGATTTCCCGGGGGGCGGGGAGACCCAGTACTTC
D: .; size: .; V: TRBV7-9; J: TRBJ2-2; CDR3: CASSARLQGTGELFF; DNA: TGTGCCAGCAGCGCCAGATTACAGGGTACCGGGGAGCTGTTTTTT
D: .; size: .; V: TRBV2; J: TRBJ2-7; CDR3: CASSETDYEQYF; DNA: TGTGCCAGCAGTGAAACAGACTACGAGCAGTACTTC
D: .; size: .; V: TRBV7-9; J: TRBJ2-7; CDR3: CASREIDRPYEQYF; DNA: TGTGCCAGCAGGGAGATCGACAGACCCTACGAGCAGTACTTC
D: TRBD1; size: .; V: TRBV6-2/TRBV6-3; J: TRBJ2-7; CDR3: CASSYSPQGAVNEQYF; DNA: TGTGCCAGCAGTTACTCACCCCAGGGGGCGGTGAACGAGCAGTACTTC
D: .; size: .; V: TRBV29-1; J: TRBJ2-2; CDR3: CSVRTRTDNTGELFF; DNA: TGCAGCGTACGCACAAGGACAGACAACACCGGGGAGCTGTTTTTT
D: .; size: .; V: TRBV29-1; J: TRBJ2-4; CDR3: CSVLVIKEAKNIQYF; DNA: TGCAGCGTTCTTGTGATCAAAGAGGCCAAAAACATTCAGTACTTC
D: TRBD2; size: .; V: TRBV18; J: TRBJ2-7; CDR3: CASSPRTSGSAEQYF; DNA: TGTGCCAGCTCACCCAGGACTAGCGGGAGTGCCGAGCAGTACTTC
D: .; size: .; V: TRBV18; J: TRBJ1-5; CDR3: CASSPKKYGGQVQPQHF; DNA: TGTGCCAGCTCCCCCAAAAAGTACGGGGGGCAGGTTCAGCCCCAGCATTTT
D: TRBD2; size: .; V: TRBV20-1; J: TRBJ2-7; CDR3: CSASPIGLAGEQYEQYF; DNA: TGCAGTGCTAGTCCTATTGGACTAGCGGGAGAGCAATACGAGCAGTACTTC
D: .; size: few; V: TRBV28; J: TRBJ1-4; CDR3: CASSFWRTGVTNEKLFF; DNA: TGTGCCAGCAGTTTTTGGAGGACCGGGGTTACTAATGAAAAACTGTTTTTT
D: TRBD2; size: .; V: TRBV4-3; J: TRBJ2-3; CDR3: CASSQEPGTSGSGDTQYF; DNA: TGCGCCAGCAGCCAAGAACCGGGGACTAGCGGGAGTGGAGATACGCAGTATTTT
D: TRBD1; size: .; V: TRBV7-6; J: TRBJ2-2; CDR3: CASSLWTGGGLSTGELFF; DNA: TGTGCCAGCAGCCTATGGACAGGGGGAGGTTTGAGCACCGGGGAGCTGTTTTTT
D: TRBD1; size: .; V: TRBV4-1; J: TRBJ2-5; CDR3: CASSQEDRVETQYF; DNA: TGCGCCAGCAGCCAAGAGGACAGGGTCGAGACCCAGTACTTC
D: .; size: .; V: TRBV7-2; J: TRBJ2-1; CDR3: CASSLVVEDEQFF; DNA: TGTGCCAGCAGCTTAGTTGTAGAAGATGAGCAGTTCTTC
D: TRBD2; size: .; V: TRBV4-1; J: TRBJ2-7; CDR3: CASSQVSGRAPYEQYF; DNA: TGCGCCAGCAGCCAAGTTTCGGGGAGGGCCCCTTACGAGCAGTACTTC
D: .; size: .; V: TRBV5-1; J: TRBJ2-3; CDR3: CASSRVPPTDTQYF; DNA: TGCGCCAGCAGCAGAGTCCCCCCCACAGATACGCAGTATTTT
D: .; size: .; V: TRBV6-2/TRBV6-3; J: TRBJ1-1; CDR3: CASSWPLQGNTEAFF; DNA: TGTGCCAGCAGTTGGCCTTTACAGGGGAACACTGAAGCTTTCTTT
D: .; size: .; V: TRBV9; J: TRBJ2-6; CDR3: CASSVTAFAGANVLTF; DNA: TGTGCCAGCAGCGTCACAGCATTCGCTGGGGCCAACGTCCTGACTTTC
D: TRBD2; size: once; V: TRBV9; J: TRBJ2-5; CDR3: CASSVDIAGRGETQYF; DNA: TGTGCCAGCAGCGTCGACATAGCGGGGCGGGGGGAGACCCAGTACTTC
D: TRBD2; size: .; V: TRBV19; J: TRBJ2-5; CDR3: CASNSGGETQYF; DNA: TGTGCCAGTAACTCCGGGGGGGAGACCCAGTACTTC
D: TRBD1; size: .; V: TRBV5-4; J: TRBJ1-6; CDR3: CASSLAGQPNSPLHF; DNA: TGTGCCAGCAGCTTGGCGGGACAGCCCAATTCACCCCTCCACTTT
D: TRBD1; size: .; V: TRBV7-2; J: TRBJ1-3; CDR3: CASSLGQGARNTIYF; DNA: TGTGCCAGCAGCTTAGGGCAGGGGGCAAGAAACACCATATATTTT
D: .; size: .; V: TRBV19; J: TRBJ2-3; CDR3: CASSRGQSTDTQYF; DNA: TGTGCCAGTAGCCGAGGACAGAGCACAGATACGCAGTATTTT
D: .; size: .; V: TRBV6-1; J: TRBJ1-5; CDR3: CASSEDAGDQPQHF; DNA: TGTGCCAGCAGTGAAGACGCGGGGGATCAGCCCCAGCATTTT
D: .; size: .; V: TRBV23-1; J: TRBJ1-1; CDR3: CASSQGGPGTEAFF; DNA: TGCGCCAGCAGTCAGGGCGGGCCTGGCACTGAAGCTTTCTTT
D: TRBD1; size: .; V: TRBV7-2; J: TRBJ1-5; CDR3: CASSPKTGDSRGNQPQHF; DNA: TGTGCCAGCAGCCCGAAGACAGGGGACTCTAGGGGCAATCAGCCCCAGCATTTT
D: TRBD1; size: .; V: TRBV7-8; J: TRBJ1-4; CDR3: CASSFDRVRANEKLFF; DNA: TGTGCCAGCAGCTTCGACAGGGTCCGGGCTAATGAAAAACTGTTTTTT